This T cell receptor (beta chain) was sequenced for a study of neurological immune-mediated disorders. Trimming took 3 bases from V and 4 from J; bases not matched to a gene: 10. CDR3 length equals 16 residues. Germline CDR1 is SGHVS and CDR2 is FNYEAQ. This clonotype was counted at least ten times. Its target is not known. The cDNA was generated through 5'RACE incorporating 10-nucleotide random UMIs. Each CDR3 protein is one row after TCRdb ran MiXCR on the 5' RACE reads. In the table there are tens of thousands of distinct CDR3 sequences, about a tenth of which are singletons. General study results and limits: No sharing of CDR3 amino acid sequences was observed among expanded clones across subjects, suggesting private repertoires in all groups. The study found the most TCR clonal expansion in HTLV-1-associated myelopathy and the least in multiple sclerosis, below healthy controls.

The group of healthy controls was made up of people who were blood bank volunteers in Maryland, USA. The origin of this receptor is a man aged 35 to 55 in good health. This chain connects TRBV7-6 to TRBJ2-3; 7 bases align to TRBD2. Sequenced input: PBMCs. The CDR3: CASSFRSGTPADTQYF. In nucleotides, the CDR3 is TGTGCCAGCAGCTTTAGGAGCGGGACTCCTGCAGATACGCAGTATTTT.